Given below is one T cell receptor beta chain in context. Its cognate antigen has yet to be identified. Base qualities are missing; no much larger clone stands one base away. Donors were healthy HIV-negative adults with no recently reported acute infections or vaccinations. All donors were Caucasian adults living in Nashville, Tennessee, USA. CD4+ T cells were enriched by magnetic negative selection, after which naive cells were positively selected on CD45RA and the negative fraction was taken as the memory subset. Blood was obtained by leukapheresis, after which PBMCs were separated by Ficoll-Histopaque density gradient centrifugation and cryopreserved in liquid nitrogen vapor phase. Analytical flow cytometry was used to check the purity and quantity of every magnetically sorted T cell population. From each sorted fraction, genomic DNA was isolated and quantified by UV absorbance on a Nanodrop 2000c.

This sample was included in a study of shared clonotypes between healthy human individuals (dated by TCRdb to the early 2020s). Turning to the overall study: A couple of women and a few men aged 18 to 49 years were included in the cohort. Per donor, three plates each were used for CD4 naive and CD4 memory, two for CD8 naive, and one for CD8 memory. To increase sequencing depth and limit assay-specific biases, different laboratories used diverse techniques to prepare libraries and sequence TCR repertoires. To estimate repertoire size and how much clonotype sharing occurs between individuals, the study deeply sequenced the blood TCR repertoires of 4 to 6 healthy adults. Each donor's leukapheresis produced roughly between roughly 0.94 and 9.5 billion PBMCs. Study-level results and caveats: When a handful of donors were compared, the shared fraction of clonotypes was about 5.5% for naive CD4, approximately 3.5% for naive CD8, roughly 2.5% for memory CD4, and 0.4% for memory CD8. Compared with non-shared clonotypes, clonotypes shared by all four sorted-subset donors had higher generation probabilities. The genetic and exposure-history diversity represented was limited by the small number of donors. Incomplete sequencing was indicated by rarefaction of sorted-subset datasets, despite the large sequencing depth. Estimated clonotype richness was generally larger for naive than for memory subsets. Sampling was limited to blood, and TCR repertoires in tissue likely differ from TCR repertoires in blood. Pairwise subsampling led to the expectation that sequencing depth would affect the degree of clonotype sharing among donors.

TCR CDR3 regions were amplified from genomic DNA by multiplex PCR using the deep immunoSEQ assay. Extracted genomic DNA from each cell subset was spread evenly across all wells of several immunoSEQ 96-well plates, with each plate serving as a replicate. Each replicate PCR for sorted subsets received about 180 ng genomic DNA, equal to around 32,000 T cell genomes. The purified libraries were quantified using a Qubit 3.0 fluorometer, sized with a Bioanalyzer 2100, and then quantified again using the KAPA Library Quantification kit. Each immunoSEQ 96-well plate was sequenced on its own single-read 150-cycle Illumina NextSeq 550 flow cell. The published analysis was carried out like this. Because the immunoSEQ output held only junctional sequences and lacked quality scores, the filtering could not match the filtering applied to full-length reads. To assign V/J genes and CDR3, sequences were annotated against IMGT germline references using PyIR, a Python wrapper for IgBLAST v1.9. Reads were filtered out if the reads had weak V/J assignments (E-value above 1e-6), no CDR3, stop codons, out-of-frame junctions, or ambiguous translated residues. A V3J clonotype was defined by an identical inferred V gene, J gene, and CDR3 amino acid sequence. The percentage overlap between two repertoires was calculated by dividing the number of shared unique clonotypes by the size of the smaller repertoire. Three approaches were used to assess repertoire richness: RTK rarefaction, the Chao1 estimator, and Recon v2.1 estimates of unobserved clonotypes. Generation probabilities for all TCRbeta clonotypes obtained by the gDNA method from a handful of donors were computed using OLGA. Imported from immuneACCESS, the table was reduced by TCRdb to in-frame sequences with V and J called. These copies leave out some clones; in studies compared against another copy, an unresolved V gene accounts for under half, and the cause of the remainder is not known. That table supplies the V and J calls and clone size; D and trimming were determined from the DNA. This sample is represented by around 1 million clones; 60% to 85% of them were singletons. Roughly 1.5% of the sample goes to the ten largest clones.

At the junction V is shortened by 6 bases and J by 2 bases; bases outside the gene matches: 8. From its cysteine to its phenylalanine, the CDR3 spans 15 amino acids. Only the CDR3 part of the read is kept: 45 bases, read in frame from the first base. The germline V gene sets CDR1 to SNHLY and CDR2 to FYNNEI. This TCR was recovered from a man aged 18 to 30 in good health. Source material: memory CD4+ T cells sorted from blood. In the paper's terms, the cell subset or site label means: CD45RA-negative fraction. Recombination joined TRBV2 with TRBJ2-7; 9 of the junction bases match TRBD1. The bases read TGTGCCAGCAGCGTTGACAGGGGGATCCCCTACGAGCAGTACTTC. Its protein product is CASSVDRGIPYEQYF. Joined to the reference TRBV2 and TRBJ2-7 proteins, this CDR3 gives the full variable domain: EPEVTQTPSHQVTQMGQEVILRCVPISNHLYFYWYRQILGQKVEFLVSFYNNEISEKSEIFDDQFSVERPDGSNFTLKIRSTKLEDSAMYFCASSVDRGIPYEQYFGPGTRLTVT.